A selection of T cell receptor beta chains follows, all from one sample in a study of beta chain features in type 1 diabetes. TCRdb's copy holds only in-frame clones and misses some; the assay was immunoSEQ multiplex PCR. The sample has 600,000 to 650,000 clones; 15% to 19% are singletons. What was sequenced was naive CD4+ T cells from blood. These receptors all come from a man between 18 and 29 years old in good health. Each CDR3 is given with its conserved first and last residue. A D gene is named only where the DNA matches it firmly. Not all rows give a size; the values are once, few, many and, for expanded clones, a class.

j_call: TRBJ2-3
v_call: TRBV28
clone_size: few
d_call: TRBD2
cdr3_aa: CATAGGSLTDTQYF
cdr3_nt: TGTGCCACCGCGGGGGGGTCGTTGACAGATACGCAGTATTTT

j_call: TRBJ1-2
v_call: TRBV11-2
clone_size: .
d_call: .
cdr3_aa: CASSQLGDGYTF
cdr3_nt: TGTGCCAGCAGCCAATTAGGCGATGGCTACACCTTC

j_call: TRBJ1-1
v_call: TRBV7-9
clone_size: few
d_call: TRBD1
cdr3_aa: CASSLWGTGGFTEAFF
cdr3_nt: TGTGCCAGCAGCTTATGGGGGACAGGGGGCTTCACTGAAGCTTTCTTT

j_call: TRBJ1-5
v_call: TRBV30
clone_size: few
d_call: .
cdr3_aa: CAWSVRGISNQPQHF
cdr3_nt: TGTGCCTGGAGTGTACGGGGGATTAGCAATCAGCCCCAGCATTTT

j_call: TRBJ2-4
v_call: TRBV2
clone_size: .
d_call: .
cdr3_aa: CASSARTTRIKNIQYF
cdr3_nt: TGTGCCAGCAGTGCCCGGACGACTAGGATCAAAAACATTCAGTACTTC

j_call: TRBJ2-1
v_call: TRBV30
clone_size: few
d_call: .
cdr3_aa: CAWKVWAYNEQFF
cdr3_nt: TGTGCCTGGAAGGTCTGGGCCTACAATGAGCAGTTCTTC

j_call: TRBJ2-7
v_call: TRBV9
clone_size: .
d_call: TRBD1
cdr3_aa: CASSVEGATPYEQYF
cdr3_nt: TGTGCCAGCAGCGTAGAGGGGGCTACTCCCTACGAGCAGTACTTC

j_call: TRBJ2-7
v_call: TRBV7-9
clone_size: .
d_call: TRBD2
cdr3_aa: CASTYWGGGPHEQYF
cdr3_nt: TGTGCCAGCACCTATTGGGGGGGAGGGCCCCACGAGCAGTACTTC

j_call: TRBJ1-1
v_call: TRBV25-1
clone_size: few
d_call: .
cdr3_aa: CASSGRIAMNTEAFF
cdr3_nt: TGTGCCAGCAGTGGTAGGATAGCTATGAACACTGAAGCTTTCTTT

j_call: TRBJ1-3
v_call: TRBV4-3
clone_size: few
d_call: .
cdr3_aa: CASSQPGLGNTIYF
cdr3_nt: TGCGCCAGCAGCCAACCAGGGTTAGGAAACACCATATATTTT

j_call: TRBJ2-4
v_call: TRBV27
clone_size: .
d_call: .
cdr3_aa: CASSLSPWLALQYF
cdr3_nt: TGTGCCAGCAGTTTATCGCCATGGTTGGCCCTTCAGTACTTC

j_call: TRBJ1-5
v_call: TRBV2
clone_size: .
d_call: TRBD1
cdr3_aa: CASSEYNRGGYQPQHF
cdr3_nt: TGTGCCAGCAGTGAATATAACAGGGGAGGGTATCAGCCCCAGCATTTT

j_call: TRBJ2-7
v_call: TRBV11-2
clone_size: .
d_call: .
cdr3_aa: CASSLGQSTYEQYF
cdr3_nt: TGTGCCAGCAGCTTAGGACAGAGCACCTACGAGCAGTACTTC

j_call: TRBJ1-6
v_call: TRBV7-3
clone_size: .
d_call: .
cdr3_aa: CASGTESSYNSPLHF
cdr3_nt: TGTGCCAGCGGGACGGAAAGCTCCTATAATTCACCCCTCCACTTT

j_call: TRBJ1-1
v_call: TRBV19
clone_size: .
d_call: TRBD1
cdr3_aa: CASKPQGDTEAFF
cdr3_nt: TGTGCCTCTAAACCCCAGGGGGATACTGAAGCTTTCTTT

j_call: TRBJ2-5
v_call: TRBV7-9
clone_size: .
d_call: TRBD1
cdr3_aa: CASSLVPDRGWETQYF
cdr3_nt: TGTGCCAGCAGCTTAGTGCCGGACAGGGGTTGGGAGACCCAGTACTTC

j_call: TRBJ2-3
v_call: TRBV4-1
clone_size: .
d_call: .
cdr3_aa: CASSQGKAKLLGTDTQYF
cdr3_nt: TGCGCCAGCAGCCAAGGAAAGGCAAAGCTTCTTGGCACAGATACGCAGTATTTT